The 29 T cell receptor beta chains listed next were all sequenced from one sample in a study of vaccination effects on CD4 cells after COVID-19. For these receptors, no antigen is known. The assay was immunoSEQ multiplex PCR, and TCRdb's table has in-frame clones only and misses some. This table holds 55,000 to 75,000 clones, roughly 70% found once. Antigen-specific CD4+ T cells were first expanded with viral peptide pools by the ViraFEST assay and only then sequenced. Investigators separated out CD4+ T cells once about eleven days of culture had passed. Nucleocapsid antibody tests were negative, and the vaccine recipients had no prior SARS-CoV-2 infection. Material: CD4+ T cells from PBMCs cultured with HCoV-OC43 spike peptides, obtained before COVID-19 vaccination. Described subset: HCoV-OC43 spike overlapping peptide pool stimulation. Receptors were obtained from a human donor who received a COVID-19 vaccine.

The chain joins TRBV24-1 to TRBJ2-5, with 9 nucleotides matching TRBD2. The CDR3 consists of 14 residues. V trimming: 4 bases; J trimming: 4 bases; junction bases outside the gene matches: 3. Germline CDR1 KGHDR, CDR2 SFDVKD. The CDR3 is CATSDAGGGETQYF. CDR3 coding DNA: TGTGCCACCAGTGACGCGGGGGGGGGAGAGACCCAGTACTTC.

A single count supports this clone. This CDR3 reads CASSFNGGVQETQYF. Here the CDR3 DNA reads TGTGCCAGCAGTTTTAATGGGGGGGTACAAGAGACCCAGTACTTC. The J gene is TRBJ2-5, the V gene TRBV5-6, with TRBD2 identical over 7 bases. The ends lost 5 bases at V and 2 bases at J; junction bases unmatched: 9. This CDR3 has 15 amino acids. Germline loops: CDR1 SGHDT, CDR2 YYEEEE.

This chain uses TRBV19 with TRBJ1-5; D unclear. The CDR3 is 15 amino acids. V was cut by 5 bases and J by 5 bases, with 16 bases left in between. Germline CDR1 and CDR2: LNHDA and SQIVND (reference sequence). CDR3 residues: CASSFITVTDQPQHF. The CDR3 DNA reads TGTGCCAGTAGTTTTATTACGGTTACTGATCAGCCCCAGCATTTT.

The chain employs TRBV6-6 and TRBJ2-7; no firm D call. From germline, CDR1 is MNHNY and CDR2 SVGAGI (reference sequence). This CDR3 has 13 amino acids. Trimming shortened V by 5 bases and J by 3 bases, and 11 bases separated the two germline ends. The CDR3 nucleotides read TGTGCCAGCAGTGCCGGGTCCAACTACGAGCAGTACGTC. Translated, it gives CASSAGSNYEQYV.

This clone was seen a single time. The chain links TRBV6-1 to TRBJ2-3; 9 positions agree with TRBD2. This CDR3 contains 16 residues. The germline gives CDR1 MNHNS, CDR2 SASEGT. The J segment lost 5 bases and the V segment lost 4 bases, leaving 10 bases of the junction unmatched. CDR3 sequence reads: CASSVFIGTSLDTQYF. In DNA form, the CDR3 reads TGTGCCAGCAGTGTTTTTATCGGGACTAGCTTAGATACGCAGTATTTT.

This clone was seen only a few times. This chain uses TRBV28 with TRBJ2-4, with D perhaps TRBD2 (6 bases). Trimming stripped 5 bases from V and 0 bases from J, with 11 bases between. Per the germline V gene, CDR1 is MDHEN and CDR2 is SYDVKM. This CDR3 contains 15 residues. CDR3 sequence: CASSPPGLAKNIQYF. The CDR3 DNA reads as TGTGCCAGCAGTCCCCCGGGACTAGCCAAAAACATTCAGTACTTC.

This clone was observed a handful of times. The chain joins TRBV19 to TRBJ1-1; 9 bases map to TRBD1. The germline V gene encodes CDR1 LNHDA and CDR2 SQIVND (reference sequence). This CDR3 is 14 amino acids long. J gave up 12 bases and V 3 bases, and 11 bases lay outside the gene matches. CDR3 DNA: TGTGCCAGTAGTATGATGGGACAGGGCCGGGGAACTTTCTTT. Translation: CASSMMGQGRGTFF.

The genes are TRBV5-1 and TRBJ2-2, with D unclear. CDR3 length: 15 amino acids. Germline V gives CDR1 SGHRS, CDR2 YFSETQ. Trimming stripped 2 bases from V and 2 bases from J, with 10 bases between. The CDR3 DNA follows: TGCGCCAGCAGCTTAGGACCGATCAACACCGGGGAGCTGTTTTTT. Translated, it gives CASSLGPINTGELFF.

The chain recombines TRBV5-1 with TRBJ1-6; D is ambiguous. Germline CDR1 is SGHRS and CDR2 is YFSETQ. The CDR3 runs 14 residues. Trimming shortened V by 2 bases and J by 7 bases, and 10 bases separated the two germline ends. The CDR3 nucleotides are TGCGCCAGCAGCTTAGCTTTGGGGAATTCACCCCTCCACTTT. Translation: CASSLALGNSPLHF.

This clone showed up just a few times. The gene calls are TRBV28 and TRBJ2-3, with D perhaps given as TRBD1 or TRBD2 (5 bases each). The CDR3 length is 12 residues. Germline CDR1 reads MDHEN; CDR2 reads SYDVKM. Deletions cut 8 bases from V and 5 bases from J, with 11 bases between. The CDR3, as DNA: TGTGCCAGCCGGGACCACAGAGATACGCAGTATTTT. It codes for CASRDHRDTQYF.

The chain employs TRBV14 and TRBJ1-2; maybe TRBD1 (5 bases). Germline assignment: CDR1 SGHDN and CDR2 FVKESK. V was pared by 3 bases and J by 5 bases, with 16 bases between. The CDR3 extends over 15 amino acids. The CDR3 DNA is TGTGCCAGCAGCCACCAACCGGGACCCCCATATGGCTACACCTTC. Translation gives CASSHQPGPPYGYTF.

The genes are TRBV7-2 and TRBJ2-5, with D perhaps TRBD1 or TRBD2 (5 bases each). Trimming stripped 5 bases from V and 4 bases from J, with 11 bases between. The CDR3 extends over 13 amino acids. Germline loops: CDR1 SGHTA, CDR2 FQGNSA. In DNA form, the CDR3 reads TGTGCCAGCAGCGCCGGGACGTCAGAGACCCAGTACTTC. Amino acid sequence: CASSAGTSETQYF.

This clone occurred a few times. This CDR3 reads CASSTPKTVGYEQYV. CDR3 nucleotide sequence: TGTGCCAGCAGTACCCCAAAGACAGTTGGGTACGAGCAGTACGTC. The rearrangement links TRBV6-7 to TRBJ2-7, with D possibly matching TRBD1 (5 bases). TRBV6-7 is flagged as an ORF with uncertain function. V gave up 5 bases and J gave up 4 bases, with 18 bases separating them. The CDR3 loop spans 15 amino acids.

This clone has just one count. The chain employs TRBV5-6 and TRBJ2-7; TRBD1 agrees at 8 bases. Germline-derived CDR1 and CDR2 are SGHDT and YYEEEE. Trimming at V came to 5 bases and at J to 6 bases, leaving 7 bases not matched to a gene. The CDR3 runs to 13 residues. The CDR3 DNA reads TGTGCCAGCAGTTCAATTACAGGGGGCGAGCAGTACGTC. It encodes CASSSITGGEQYV.

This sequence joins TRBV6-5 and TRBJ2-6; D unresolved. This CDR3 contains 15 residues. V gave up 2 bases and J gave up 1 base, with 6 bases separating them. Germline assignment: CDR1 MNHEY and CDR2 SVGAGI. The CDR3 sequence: CASSYRSSGANVLTF. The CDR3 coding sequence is TGTGCCAGCAGTTACAGGTCTTCTGGGGCCAACGTCCTGACTTTC.

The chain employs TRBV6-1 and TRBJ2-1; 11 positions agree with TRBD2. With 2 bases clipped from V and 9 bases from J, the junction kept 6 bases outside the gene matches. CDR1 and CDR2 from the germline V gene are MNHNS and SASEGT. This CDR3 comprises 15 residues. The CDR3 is CASSEILAGALEQFF. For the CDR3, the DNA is TGTGCCAGCAGTGAAATACTAGCGGGGGCACTTGAGCAGTTCTTC.

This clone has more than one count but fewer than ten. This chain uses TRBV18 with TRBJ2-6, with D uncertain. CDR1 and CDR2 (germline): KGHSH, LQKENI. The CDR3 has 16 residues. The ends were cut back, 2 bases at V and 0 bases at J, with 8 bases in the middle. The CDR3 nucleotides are TGTGCCAGCTCACCATATACGGACTCTGGGGCCAACGTCCTGACTTTC. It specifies CASSPYTDSGANVLTF.

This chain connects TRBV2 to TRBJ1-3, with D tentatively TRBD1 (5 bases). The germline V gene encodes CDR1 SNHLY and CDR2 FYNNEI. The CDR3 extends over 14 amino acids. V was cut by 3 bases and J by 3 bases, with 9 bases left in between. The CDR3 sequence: CASSDQGGGNTIYF. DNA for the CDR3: TGTGCCAGCAGTGATCAGGGCGGTGGAAACACCATATATTTT.

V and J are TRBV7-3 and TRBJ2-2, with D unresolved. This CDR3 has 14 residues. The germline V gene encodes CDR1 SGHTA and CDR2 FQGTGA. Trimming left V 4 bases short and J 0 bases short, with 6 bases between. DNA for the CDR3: TGTGCCAGCAGCTACAACGCGAACACCGGGGAGCTGTTTTTT. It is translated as CASSYNANTGELFF.

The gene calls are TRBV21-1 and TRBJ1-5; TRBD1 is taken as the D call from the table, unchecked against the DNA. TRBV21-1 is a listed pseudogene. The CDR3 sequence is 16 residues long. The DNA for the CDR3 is TGTGCCAGCAGCAAAGTCGATGGACAGACAAATCAGCCCCAGCATTTT. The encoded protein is CASSKVDGQTNQPQHF.

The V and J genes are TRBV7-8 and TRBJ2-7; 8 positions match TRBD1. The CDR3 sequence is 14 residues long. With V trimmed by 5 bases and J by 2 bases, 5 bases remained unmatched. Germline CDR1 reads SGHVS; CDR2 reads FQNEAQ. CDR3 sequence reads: CASSLQTGAYEQYV. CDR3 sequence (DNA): TGTGCCAGCAGCCTCCAGACAGGGGCCTACGAGCAGTACGTC.

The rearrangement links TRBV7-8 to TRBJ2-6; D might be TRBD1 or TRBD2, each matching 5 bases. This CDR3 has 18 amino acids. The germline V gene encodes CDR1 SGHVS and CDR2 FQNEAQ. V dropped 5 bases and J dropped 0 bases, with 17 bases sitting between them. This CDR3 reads CASSRRDRIPSGANVLTF. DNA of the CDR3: TGTGCCAGCAGCCGCCGGGACCGAATCCCCTCTGGGGCCAACGTCCTGACTTTC.

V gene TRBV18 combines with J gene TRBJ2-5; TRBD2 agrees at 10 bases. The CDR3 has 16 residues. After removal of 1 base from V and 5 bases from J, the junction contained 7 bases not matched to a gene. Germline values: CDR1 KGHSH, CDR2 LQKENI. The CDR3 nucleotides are TGTGCCAGCTCACCACTCAGCGGGGGGGCCTCGGAGACCCAGTACTTC. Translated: CASSPLSGGASETQYF. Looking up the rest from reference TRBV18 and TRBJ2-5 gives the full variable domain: NAGVMQNPRHLVRRRGQEARLRCSPMKGHSHVYWYRQLPEEGLKFMVYLQKENIIDESGMPKERFSAEFPKEGPSILRIQQVVRGDSAAYFCASSPLSGGASETQYFGPGTRLLVL.

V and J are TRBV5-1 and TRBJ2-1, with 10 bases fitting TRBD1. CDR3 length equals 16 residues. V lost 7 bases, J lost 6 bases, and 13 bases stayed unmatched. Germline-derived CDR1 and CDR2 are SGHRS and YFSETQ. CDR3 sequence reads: CASRPGTGEGLNEQFF. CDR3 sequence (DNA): TGCGCCAGCCGACCCGGGACAGGGGAAGGGCTCAATGAGCAGTTCTTC. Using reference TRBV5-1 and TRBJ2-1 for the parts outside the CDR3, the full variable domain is KAGVTQTPRYLIKTRGQQVTLSCSPISGHRSVSWYQQTPGQGLQFLFEYFSETQRNKGNFPGRFSGRQFSNSRSEMNVSTLELGDSALYLCASRPGTGEGLNEQFFGPGTRLTVL.

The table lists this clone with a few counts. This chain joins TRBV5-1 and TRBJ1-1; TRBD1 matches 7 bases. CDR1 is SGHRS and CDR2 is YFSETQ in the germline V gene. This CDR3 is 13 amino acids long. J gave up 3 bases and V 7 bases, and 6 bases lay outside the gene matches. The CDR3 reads CASHRQGHTEAFF. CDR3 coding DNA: TGCGCCAGCCACCGACAGGGCCACACTGAAGCTTTCTTT.

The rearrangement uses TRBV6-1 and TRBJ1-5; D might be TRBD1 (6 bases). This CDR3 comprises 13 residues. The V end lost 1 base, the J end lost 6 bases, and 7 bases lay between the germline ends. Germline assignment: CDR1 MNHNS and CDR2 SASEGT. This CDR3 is CASSEGGRQPQHF. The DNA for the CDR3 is TGTGCCAGCAGTGAAGGGGGGCGTCAGCCCCAGCATTTT.

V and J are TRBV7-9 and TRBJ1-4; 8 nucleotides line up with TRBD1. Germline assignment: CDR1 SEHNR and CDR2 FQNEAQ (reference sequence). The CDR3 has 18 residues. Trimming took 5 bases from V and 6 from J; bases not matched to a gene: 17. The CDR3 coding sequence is TGTGCCAGCAGCCGGTATGACGGGACAGGAAAGATTTATGAAAAACTGTTTTTT. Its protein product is CASSRYDGTGKIYEKLFF.

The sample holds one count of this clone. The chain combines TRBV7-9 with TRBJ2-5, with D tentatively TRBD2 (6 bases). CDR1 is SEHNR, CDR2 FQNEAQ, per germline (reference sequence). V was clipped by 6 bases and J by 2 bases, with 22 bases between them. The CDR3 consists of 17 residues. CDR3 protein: CASSKEGWRGSQETQYF. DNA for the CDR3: TGTGCCAGCAGTAAAGAGGGGTGGCGGGGCAGTCAAGAGACCCAGTACTTC.

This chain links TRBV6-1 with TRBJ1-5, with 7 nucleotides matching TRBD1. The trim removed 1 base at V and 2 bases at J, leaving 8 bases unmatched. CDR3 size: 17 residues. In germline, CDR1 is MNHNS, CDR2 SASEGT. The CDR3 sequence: CASSEVKGGRGNQPQHF. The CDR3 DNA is TGTGCCAGCAGTGAAGTGAAAGGGGGCAGGGGCAATCAGCCCCAGCATTTT.